This is a list of T cell receptor beta chains from one sample in a study of blood T cells in healthy people across ages. TCRdb called the 5' RACE reads again in MiXCR, with one record for every CDR3 protein. The repertoire holds about 720,000 distinct CDR3 sequences, around a fifth seen once, with roughly 22% in the top ten. Sequencing input: blood. The receptors here all came from a man aged 65 to 85 in good health. Each CDR3 is given with its conserved first and last residue. D genes are given only for firm matches. Clone sizes are given selectively: once, few, many, or a class where the clone is expanded.

D gene	V gene	J gene	clone size	CDR3 DNA	CDR3 protein
TRBD2	TRBV19	TRBJ2-3	-	TGTGCCAGTAGTATAGTCTCGACTAGCGGGGCGTACACAGATACGCAGTATTTT	CASSIVSTSGAYTDTQYF
TRBD1	TRBV6-5	TRBJ1-4	-	TGTGCCAGCAGCCGCGATACAGGGGGGGCTGAAAAACTGTTTTTT	CASSRDTGGAEKLFF
TRBD2	TRBV28	TRBJ2-1	few	TGTGCCAGCAGCCCCCCGAGTGGAGCGGGAAACTACAATGAGCAGTTCTTC	CASSPPSGAGNYNEQFF
-	TRBV5-6	TRBJ2-1	-	TGTGCCAGCAGCAAAGACCACTACAATGAGCAGTTCTTC	CASSKDHYNEQFF
-	TRBV18	TRBJ2-6	few	TGTGCCAGCTCCGTGAGCTCTGGGGCCAACGTCCTGACTTTC	CASSVSSGANVLTF
-	TRBV5-5	TRBJ1-1	-	TGTGCCAGCAGCTCCGGGACCCTGGTAGCTTTCTTT	CASSSGTLVAFF
-	TRBV6-5	TRBJ2-3	few	TGTGCCAGCAGAGGTCTAGCCACAGATACGCAGTATTTT	CASRGLATDTQYF
-	TRBV7-9	TRBJ2-2	many	TGTGCCAGCAGCGCCTCTAGGTTCGGCGGGGAGCTGTTTTTT	CASSASRFGGELFF
-	TRBV5-1	TRBJ2-1	-	TGCGCCAGCAGCTTGTTCGCGGGGGCTTTATACAATGAGCAGTTCTTC	CASSLFAGALYNEQFF
-	TRBV10-3	TRBJ1-2	few	TGTGCCATCACTCCGGACCCCCTTGGATATGGCTACACCTTC	CAITPDPLGYGYTF
-	TRBV2	TRBJ2-2	-	TGTGCCAGCCTTCAGGGAATGGGGACCGGGGAGCTGTTTTTT	CASLQGMGTGELFF
TRBD2	TRBV20-1	TRBJ2-3	-	TGCAGTGCTAGGCTAGCGGGCACAGATACGCAGTATTTT	CSARLAGTDTQYF
-	TRBV7-9	TRBJ2-5	few	TGTGCCAGCAGCTACGGGTTACTAGCTGGAGTAAGTGGCCAGTACTTC	CASSYGLLAGVSGQYF
TRBD1	TRBV5-5	TRBJ1-4	-	TGTGCCAGCAGCCACGGGACAGGATGGGAAAAGCTGTTTTTT	CASSHGTGWEKLFF
TRBD1	TRBV6-2/TRBV6-3	TRBJ2-3	-	TGTGCCAGCAGCCGTCCGGGACAGGGTCGAGATACGCAGTATTTT	CASSRPGQGRDTQYF
-	TRBV20-1	TRBJ1-1	-	TGCAGTGCTAGAGACGCAGGACACACTAACACTGAAGCTTTCTTT	CSARDAGHTNTEAFF
TRBD1	TRBV4-1	TRBJ2-5	few	TGCGCCAGCAGCTACGGACAGGCGCAAGAGACCCAGTACTTC	CASSYGQAQETQYF
-	TRBV6-5	TRBJ2-3	few	TGTGCCAGCAGGCCGGACCTCACAGATACGCAGTATTTT	CASRPDLTDTQYF
-	TRBV7-6	TRBJ2-1	-	TGTGCCAGCAGCTCCAGGGCCTACAATGAGCAGTTCTTC	CASSSRAYNEQFF
TRBD1	TRBV6-6	TRBJ1-2	few	TGTGCCAGCAGGACAGGGGGCGCTTATTATGGCTACACCTTC	CASRTGGAYYGYTF
-	TRBV11-3	TRBJ1-1	few	TGTGCCAGCAGCTTGGTGGCTATAGGGGATACTGAAGCTTTCTTT	CASSLVAIGDTEAFF
-	TRBV5-1	TRBJ2-3	-	TGCGCCAGCAGCTTGCGAGGGCGGGATGCCACAGATACGCAGTATTTT	CASSLRGRDATDTQYF
-	TRBV3-1	TRBJ2-3	few	TGTGCCAGCAGCCTAGGGGCAGGGAATACAGATACGCAGTATTTT	CASSLGAGNTDTQYF
-	TRBV6-1	TRBJ1-1	few	TGTGCCAGCAGTGAAGCTCGGGGCACTGAAGCTTTCTTT	CASSEARGTEAFF
-	TRBV3-1	TRBJ1-1	few	TGTGCCAGCAGCCAAGGTTACAGGGCTCGGACTGAAGCTTTCTTT	CASSQGYRARTEAFF
-	TRBV12-3/TRBV12-4	TRBJ1-2	few	TGTGCCAGCAGTTTAAGTGGTCCTGGCTACACCTTC	CASSLSGPGYTF
-	TRBV11-3	TRBJ1-4	few	TGTGCCAGCAGCGGGGACGCTAATGAAAAACTGTTTTTT	CASSGDANEKLFF
TRBD2	TRBV2	TRBJ2-2	few	TGTGCCAGCTCGCTCGGGACTAGGAACACCGGGGAGCTGTTTTTT	CASSLGTRNTGELFF
TRBD2	TRBV7-2	TRBJ2-7	few	TGTGCCAGCAGCCCCCCCAGGGCTAGCGGACACTACGAGCAGTACTTC	CASSPPRASGHYEQYF
-	TRBV5-1	TRBJ2-5	-	TGCGCCAGCAGCTCACGGACAGTAAGGGGGGAGACCCAGTACTTC	CASSSRTVRGETQYF
TRBD2	TRBV24-1	TRBJ2-5	many	TGTGCCGCGGGGGGCAGTCACCAAGAGACCCAGTACTTC	CAAGGSHQETQYF
TRBD2	TRBV5-1	TRBJ2-1	-	TGCGCCAGCGGAACCAGCGGGGGAACCTACAATGAGCAGTTCTTC	CASGTSGGTYNEQFF
-	TRBV12-3/TRBV12-4	TRBJ1-2	many	TGTGCCAGCACTCAAGAATTATGGGGAAATGGCTACACCTTC	CASTQELWGNGYTF
-	TRBV28	TRBJ2-3	-	TGTGCCAGCAGTCATAGCGGAAGGGGTTCGACAGATACGCAGTATTTT	CASSHSGRGSTDTQYF
TRBD2	TRBV7-3	TRBJ2-1	-	TGTGCCAGCAGCTTCACAGCGGGAGCGCCCTACAATGAGCAGTTCTTC	CASSFTAGAPYNEQFF
-	TRBV5-1	TRBJ2-7	few	TGCGCCAGCAGCGAATACCCAGTTACCTCCTACGAGCAGTACTTC	CASSEYPVTSYEQYF
TRBD1	TRBV10-3	TRBJ1-3	once	TGTGCCATCACCGACAGGGACTCTGGAAACACCATATATTTT	CAITDRDSGNTIYF
-	TRBV29-1	TRBJ2-5	-	TGCAGCGATCGCCGGGACCCAGAGACCCAGTACTTC	CSDRRDPETQYF
-	TRBV5-1	TRBJ2-5	-	TGCGCCAGCAGCTTGGCCAGGCCAGAGACCCAGTACTTC	CASSLARPETQYF
-	TRBV29-1	TRBJ2-7	-	TGCAGCGTTGACGTAGGCGGCTACGAGCAGTACTTC	CSVDVGGYEQYF
-	TRBV3-1	TRBJ2-3	-	TGTGCCAGCAGCCAAGTAGCGGTGACAGATACGCAGTATTTT	CASSQVAVTDTQYF
-	TRBV5-1	TRBJ1-1	few	TGCGCCAGCAGCCCATTCCGAGGGAGGAACATGAACACTGAAGCTTTCTTT	CASSPFRGRNMNTEAFF
TRBD2	TRBV24-1	TRBJ2-3	many	TGTGCCACCAGTGATACAGCGGGGCGGCCAGATACGCAGTATTTT	CATSDTAGRPDTQYF
TRBD1	TRBV5-1	TRBJ2-2	-	TGCGCCAGTGCTTACGGACAGGGGGTCACCGGGGAGCTGTTTTTT	CASAYGQGVTGELFF
TRBD1	TRBV11-2	TRBJ1-2	-	TGTGCCAGCAGCTTAGAAAGGACAGGGCCTGGGGGCTACACCTTC	CASSLERTGPGGYTF
-	TRBV4-2	TRBJ2-1	-	TGTGCCAGCAGCCAAGCGGGACCGTTTAGTTACAATGAGCAGTTCTTC	CASSQAGPFSYNEQFF
-	TRBV7-2	TRBJ2-5	many	TGTGCCAGCAGCTCGCGCCGGGGAAGGGGTGAGACCCAGTACTTC	CASSSRRGRGETQYF